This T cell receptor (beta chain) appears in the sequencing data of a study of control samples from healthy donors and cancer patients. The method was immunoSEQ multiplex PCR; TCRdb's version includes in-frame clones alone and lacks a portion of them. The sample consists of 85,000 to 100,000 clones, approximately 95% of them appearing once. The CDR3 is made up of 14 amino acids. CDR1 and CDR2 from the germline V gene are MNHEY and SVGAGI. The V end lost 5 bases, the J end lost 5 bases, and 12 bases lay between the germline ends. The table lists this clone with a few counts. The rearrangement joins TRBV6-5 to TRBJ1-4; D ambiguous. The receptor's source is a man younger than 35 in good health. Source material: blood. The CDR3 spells CASSPADQNEKLFF. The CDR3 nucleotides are TGTGCCAGCAGTCCTGCGGACCAGAATGAAAAACTGTTTTTT.